These 28 T cell receptor beta chains originate from one sample sequenced in a study of T cells after yellow fever vaccination (dated by TCRdb to about 2019). Explained via the paper, the treatment or condition label denotes: live attenuated yellow fever vaccine strain. The library was made by 5' RACE. Sequencing instrument: Illumina HiSeq 2500. The public reads were reprocessed in TCRdb via fastp at Q25 and MiXCR, keeping in-frame beta chains. Identical CDR3 proteins give one entry, which carries the most common genes and DNA. Present in this sample are 500,000 to 650,000 distinct CDR3 sequences, around 17% of which were seen just once. About 18% of the sample rests with the top ten. The material was PBMCs, obtained less than 6 days after the first yellow fever vaccination. The receptors shown here come from a man aged 18 to 30 who received the YFV17D yellow fever vaccine.

The sample holds many counts of this clonotype. This chain connects TRBV5-1 to TRBJ2-3, with TRBD2 as a possible D gene (7 bases). V was trimmed by 6 bases and J by 2 bases, leaving 19 bases between them. The germline V gene encodes CDR1 SGHRS and CDR2 YFSETQ. The CDR3 spans 16 residues. CDR3 in DNA: TGCGCCAGCAAAAGCCTACCGGGGGGCCCCACAGATACGCAGTATTTT. Its protein is CASKSLPGGPTDTQYF.

The genes are TRBV6-5 and TRBJ2-2, with TRBD1 matching 7 bases. This CDR3 is built from 14 residues. Germline V gene sequence: CDR1 MNHEY, CDR2 SVGAGI. V trimming: 6 bases; J trimming: 7 bases; junction bases outside the gene matches: 8. CDR3 in amino acids: CASRYRGRIGELFF. The CDR3 bases are TGTGCCAGCAGATACAGGGGACGGATCGGGGAGCTGTTTTTT.

V is TRBV28 and J is TRBJ1-5; D is unclear. Per germline, CDR1 MDHEN and CDR2 SYDVKM. Between the trimmed V and J ends, which lost 10 bases and 4 bases, there was a span of 14 bases. The CDR3 runs 13 residues. DNA of the CDR3: TGTGCCACCCTCCCCCAGTCTAATCAGCCCCAGCATTTT. As protein: CATLPQSNQPQHF. The variable domain in full, with the rest retrieved from reference TRBV28 and TRBJ1-5, is DVKVTQSSRYLVKRTGEKVFLECVQDMDHENMFWYRQDPGLGLRLIYFSYDVKMKEKGDIPEGYSVSREKKERFSLILESASTNQTSMYLCATLPQSNQPQHFGDGTRLSIL.

This sequence joins TRBV5-1 and TRBJ2-2, with D unresolved. This CDR3 spans 15 amino acids. The germline gives CDR1 SGHRS, CDR2 YFSETQ. With 0 bases removed from V and 2 bases from J, the gap between germline ends came to 8 bases. This CDR3 reads CASSLAGFNTGELFF. The CDR3 DNA follows: TGCGCCAGCAGCTTGGCTGGGTTTAACACCGGGGAGCTGTTTTTT.

The J gene is TRBJ2-5, the V gene TRBV7-2; 11 bases match TRBD2. The ends lost 0 bases at V and 0 bases at J; junction bases unmatched: 6. The CDR3 is 18 amino acids. CDR1 SGHTA and CDR2 FQGNSA come from the germline V gene. The CDR3 DNA follows: TGTGCCAGCAGCTTAGCCCGACTAGCGGGGACTGACCAAGAGACCCAGTACTTC. This encodes CASSLARLAGTDQETQYF.

The J gene is TRBJ2-2, the V gene TRBV29-1; a possible D gene is TRBD2 (5 bases). V was cut by 6 bases and J by 6 bases, with 8 bases left in between. This CDR3 region has 11 residues. CDR1 is SQVTM and CDR2 is ANQGSEA in the germline V gene. The CDR3: CSVRVAGELFF. The CDR3 DNA sequence: TGCAGCGTGAGGGTCGCCGGGGAGCTGTTTTTT.

The rearrangement joins TRBV7-9 to TRBJ1-6; no definite D call. Trimming took 1 base from V and 7 from J, leaving 8 bases between them. Germline V CDR1 and CDR2: SEHNR, FQNEAQ (reference sequence). CDR3 length: 14 amino acids. This chain's CDR3 is CASSLEQRNSPLHF. CDR3 bases: TGTGCCAGCAGCTTAGAACAGAGAAATTCACCCCTCCACTTT.

The V and J genes are TRBV6-5 and TRBJ1-5; D remains unclear. V lost 2 bases and J lost 9, with 20 bases in between. CDR3 length equals 16 residues. Germline CDR1 MNHEY, CDR2 SVGAGI. CDR3 in amino acids: CASSYGGLSAGTPQHF. The CDR3 DNA is TGTGCCAGCAGTTACGGAGGTTTGAGTGCGGGAACGCCCCAGCATTTT.

Only a few counts were recorded for this clonotype. V is TRBV5-1 and J is TRBJ2-3; D gene ambiguous. Trimming removed 0 bases at V and 4 bases at J, with 15 bases between. The germline gives CDR1 SGHRS, CDR2 YFSETQ. The CDR3 is 16 amino acids. CDR3 bases: TGCGCCAGCAGCTTGGTCCCACAGACTGTGCCAGATACGCAGTATTTT. This gives the protein CASSLVPQTVPDTQYF.

This sequence joins TRBV30 and TRBJ2-3; possibly TRBD2 for D (6 bases). V lost 0 bases to trimming and J lost 6 bases, with 22 bases between them. The length of the CDR3 is 17 residues. Germline lookup yields CDR1 GTSNPN and CDR2 SVGIG (reference sequence). CDR3 residues: CAWSVPGGTVPRDTQYF. DNA for the CDR3: TGTGCCTGGAGTGTACCCGGCGGGACGGTTCCCCGGGATACGCAGTATTTT.

The rearrangement joins TRBV7-9 to TRBJ2-1, with 9 positions matching TRBD1. Looked up from germline, CDR1 is SEHNR and CDR2 is FQNEAQ (reference sequence). The CDR3 contains 15 residues. The junction had 10 bases not matched to a gene; V was cut back by 5 bases and J by 8 bases. Written as DNA, the CDR3 is TGTGCCAGCAGCCCCAATGGGGGACAGGGAGATGAGCAGTTCTTC. Its protein product is CASSPNGGQGDEQFF.

The CDR3 loop is CASSPGSRAFF. The DNA for the CDR3 is TGTGCCAGCAGTCCAGGGAGTCGGGCTTTCTTT. This chain links TRBV12-3 or TRBV12-4 with TRBJ1-1; tentative D call: TRBD1 (5 bases). The germline V and J ends were trimmed by 5 bases and 11 bases, with 12 bases remaining between them. CDR3 size: 11 residues.

The sample holds a few counts of this clonotype. This sequence joins TRBV7-2 and TRBJ2-4; the match to TRBD1 covers 12 bases. This CDR3 spans 15 amino acids. Per germline, CDR1 SGHTA and CDR2 FQGNSA. With 4 bases clipped from V and 6 bases from J, the junction kept 4 bases outside the gene matches. This CDR3 is CASSWGQGAGNIQYF. The CDR3 DNA follows: TGTGCCAGCAGCTGGGGACAGGGGGCGGGAAACATTCAGTACTTC.

This clonotype was seen a few times. The rearrangement links TRBV4-3 to TRBJ1-1; D unclear. This CDR3 comprises 14 residues. Trimming took 0 bases from V and 4 from J, leaving 9 bases between them. CDR1 and CDR2 from the germline V gene are LGHNA and YSLEER. This CDR3 reads CASSQEGYLTEAFF. In nucleotides, the CDR3 is TGCGCCAGCAGCCAAGAAGGGTATCTCACTGAAGCTTTCTTT.

The J gene is TRBJ1-3, the V gene TRBV20-1; a possible D gene is TRBD1 (5 bases). In germline, CDR1 is DFQATT, CDR2 SNEGSKA (reference sequence). Trimming stripped 6 bases from V and 1 base from J, with 10 bases between. The CDR3 length is 13 residues. Here the CDR3 DNA reads TGCAGTGCCCGTGGGGGTTCTGGAAACACCATATATTTT. Translating it yields CSARGGSGNTIYF.

The rearrangement links TRBV12-3 or TRBV12-4 to TRBJ2-5; D uncertain. V lost 3 bases and J 2 bases, leaving 10 bases between the germline ends. This CDR3 spans 14 amino acids. The CDR3 loop reads CASSFLGKQETQYF. CDR3 nucleotide sequence: TGTGCCAGCAGTTTCCTGGGTAAGCAAGAGACCCAGTACTTC.

The table lists this clonotype with a count of one. The rearrangement links TRBV20-1 to TRBJ1-5, with D tentatively TRBD1 (6 bases). Trimming took off 0 bases at V and 7 bases at J, with 19 bases between the two ends. This CDR3 is 16 amino acids long. CDR1 is DFQATT and CDR2 is SNEGSKA in the germline V gene (reference sequence). Here the CDR3 reads CSARERRGGLGQPQHF. CDR3 DNA sequence: TGCAGTGCTAGAGAACGCCGGGGGGGGCTGGGACAGCCCCAGCATTTT.

This clonotype has a handful of counts. The chain couples TRBV9 to TRBJ1-1; D remains unclear. The CDR3 sequence is 14 residues long. The germline CDR1 and CDR2 sequences are SGDLS and YYNGEE. V lost 2 bases to trimming and J lost 2 bases, with 10 bases between them. The CDR3 coding sequence is TGTGCCAGCAGCGTTAATCCGTTAAACACTGAAGCTTTCTTT. This codes for CASSVNPLNTEAFF.

This clonotype was counted only a few times. The chain couples TRBV21-1 to TRBJ2-7; TRBD2, as called in the table, went unchecked against the DNA. TRBV21-1 is a pseudogene segment. The CDR3 has 17 amino acids. The CDR3 coding sequence is TGTGCCAGCAGCACAGCCTATAGCGGGGGGCTTACCTACGAGCAGTACGTC. It translates to CASSTAYSGGLTYEQYV.

This rearrangement joins TRBV5-1 to TRBJ1-1; D unresolved. The germline gives CDR1 SGHRS, CDR2 YFSETQ. The CDR3 loop spans 14 amino acids. With 3 bases removed from V and 2 bases from J, the gap between germline ends came to 11 bases. CDR3 sequence reads: CASSSAPPNTEAFF. The CDR3 DNA follows: TGCGCCAGCAGCTCGGCCCCGCCCAACACTGAAGCTTTCTTT.

The V call is TRBV5-1, the J call TRBJ2-6, with D perhaps TRBD1 (6 bases). Looked up from germline, CDR1 is SGHRS and CDR2 is YFSETQ. The ends were cut back, 6 bases at V and 0 bases at J, with 19 bases in the middle. This CDR3 comprises 18 residues. DNA for the CDR3: TGCGCCAGCAAAAGAAACAGGGTGGGGTTCTCTGGGGCCAACGTCCTGACTTTC. Protein: CASKRNRVGFSGANVLTF.

This clonotype has only a few counts. The chain links TRBV3-1 to TRBJ2-4, with a possible D match to TRBD1 (6 bases). Germline V gives CDR1 LGHDT, CDR2 YNNKEL (reference sequence). Trimming shortened V by 4 bases and J by 4 bases, and 11 bases separated the two germline ends. The CDR3 runs to 14 residues. Here the CDR3 reads CASSPPDSKNIQYF. For the CDR3, the DNA is TGTGCCAGCAGCCCGCCGGACAGTAAAAACATTCAGTACTTC.

This clonotype occurred a few times. The genes are TRBV5-1 and TRBJ1-2, with TRBD1 matching 8 bases. Unmatched junction bases numbered 2, after V lost 4 bases and J lost 3 bases. The CDR3 extends over 13 amino acids. Germline loops: CDR1 SGHRS, CDR2 YFSETQ. This chain's CDR3 is CASSVDRDYGYTF. CDR3 sequence (DNA): TGCGCCAGCAGCGTGGACAGGGACTATGGCTACACCTTC.

The chain is built from TRBV15 and TRBJ2-7, with unresolved D. The length of the CDR3 is 14 residues. Germline V gives CDR1 LNHNV, CDR2 YYDKDF (reference sequence). V gave up 1 base and J gave up 0 bases, with 7 bases separating them. The CDR3 reads CATSRAQSSYEQYF. The CDR3 nucleotides are TGTGCCACCAGCAGAGCTCAGAGCTCCTACGAGCAGTACTTC.

V usage is TRBV10-3 and J usage is TRBJ1-2, with D tentatively TRBD1 (6 bases). The CDR3 totals 14 residues. V shed 10 bases and J shed 3 bases, with 18 bases lying between them. Looked up from germline, CDR1 is ENHRY and CDR2 is SYGVKD. The DNA for the CDR3 is TGTGCCACCGGGGGGGCCCGTCGTGACTATGGCTACACCTTC. Amino acid sequence: CATGGARRDYGYTF.

The V gene is TRBV20-1, the J gene TRBJ2-7, with D uncertain. The CDR3 runs to 13 residues. Germline CDR1 and CDR2: DFQATT and SNEGSKA (reference sequence). The V end was cut by 0 bases, the J end by 6 bases, with 12 bases between. The CDR3 loop is CSAREGSRGEQYF. The DNA for the CDR3 is TGCAGTGCTAGAGAAGGGTCTCGCGGCGAGCAGTACTTC.

In its sample, this clonotype was seen a few times. The chain links TRBV6-1 to TRBJ1-3, with 7 bases that match TRBD1. This CDR3 region has 16 residues. Germline V CDR1 and CDR2: MNHNS, SASEGT. Trimming at V came to 5 bases and at J to 2 bases, leaving 9 bases not matched to a gene. CDR3 residues: CASSHTVQGPGNTIYF. The CDR3, as DNA: TGTGCCAGCAGTCATACGGTACAGGGGCCTGGAAACACCATATATTTT.

The genes are TRBV24-1 and TRBJ2-3; unclear D gene. CDR1 KGHDR and CDR2 SFDVKD come from the germline V gene. V shed 4 bases and J shed 5 bases, with 9 bases lying between them. The length of the CDR3 is 13 residues. CDR3 in amino acids: CATSDQIVDTQYF. The CDR3 bases are TGTGCCACCAGTGACCAAATCGTAGATACGCAGTATTTT.